The 10 T cell receptor beta chains below come from one sample, sequenced in a study of cytomegalovirus exposure and HLA in healthy donors. With 60 Vbeta and 13 Jbeta primers, the PCR was carried out. Generated by immunoSEQ multiplex PCR, the TCRdb table keeps only in-frame clones and is missing some. The profile shows about 120,000 clones, about 68% of them singletons. Sequenced input: PBMCs. These receptor sequences come from a man in his forties in good health and CMV-seropositive.

The chain has TRBV7-2 and TRBJ2-1; tentatively, D is TRBD2 (6 bases). Germline values: CDR1 SGHTA, CDR2 FQGNSA. The CDR3 loop spans 15 amino acids. Trimming pared 3 bases from V and 6 bases from J, leaving 15 bases between. CDR3: CASSFLAEFGNEQFF. CDR3 bases: TGTGCCAGCAGCTTCTTAGCGGAGTTTGGCAATGAGCAGTTCTTC.

The V and J genes are TRBV11-2 and TRBJ1-1, with D maybe TRBD1 (5 bases). This CDR3 has 12 amino acids. Germline lookup yields CDR1 SGHAT and CDR2 FQNNGV. V lost 6 bases and J 10 bases, leaving 15 bases between the germline ends. For the CDR3, the DNA is TGTGCCAGCAGGAACGACGGGGGGAGAGCTTTCTTT. It specifies CASRNDGGRAFF.

The chain joins TRBV5-4 to TRBJ2-1, with TRBD2 matching over 11 bases. Germline lookup yields CDR1 SGHNT and CDR2 YYREEE (reference sequence). The J segment lost 0 bases and the V segment lost 4 bases, leaving 9 bases of the junction unmatched. The CDR3 loop spans 18 amino acids. Written as DNA, the CDR3 is TGTGCCAGCAGCCCCGGGCTAGCGGGGGGCCTCTCCTACAATGAGCAGTTCTTC. Its translation is CASSPGLAGGLSYNEQFF.

The table lists this clone with a count of one. The chain is built from TRBV7-9 and TRBJ1-5; 7 bases fit TRBD1. The CDR3 loop spans 15 amino acids. Germline CDR1 reads SEHNR; CDR2 reads FQNEAQ (reference sequence). With V trimmed by 1 base and J by 3 bases, 3 bases remained unmatched. Written as DNA, the CDR3 is TGTGCCAGCAGCTTAGGGGACAGTGCCAATCAGCCCCAGCATTTT. Amino acids: CASSLGDSANQPQHF. The full variable domain, completed using reference TRBV7-9 and TRBJ1-5, is DTGVSQNPRHKITKRGQNVTFRCDPISEHNRLYWYRQTLGQGPEFLTYFQNEAQLEKSRLLSDRFSAERPKGSFSTLEIQRTEQGDSAMYLCASSLGDSANQPQHFGDGTRLSIL.

This clone came up a few times. The chain couples TRBV6-5 to TRBJ1-6; D is perhaps TRBD1 (5 bases). CDR1 and CDR2 from the germline V gene are MNHEY and SVGAGI. This CDR3 has 16 amino acids. V was pared by 0 bases and J by 6 bases, with 12 bases between. CDR3 nucleotides: TGTGCCAGCAGTTACTCGTCCAGGGTGGCTAATTCACCCCTCCACTTT. Amino acids: CASSYSSRVANSPLHF.

This chain connects TRBV4-1 to TRBJ2-7; D is unclear. Trimming removed 0 bases at V and 2 bases at J, with 5 bases between. This CDR3 has 13 residues. The germline gives CDR1 MGHRA, CDR2 YSYEKL. The CDR3 loop reads CASSQDGPYEQYF. CDR3 nucleotide sequence: TGCGCCAGCAGCCAAGATGGCCCCTACGAGCAGTACTTC.

This chain uses TRBV7-3 with TRBJ2-7; maybe TRBD2 (5 bases). V dropped 2 bases and J dropped 2 bases, with 10 bases sitting between them. The CDR3 totals 14 residues. The germline gives CDR1 SGHTA, CDR2 FQGTGA. In DNA, the CDR3 is TGTGCCAGCAGCTTAGGCGGGCCTACCTACGAGCAGTACTTC. The encoded protein is CASSLGGPTYEQYF.

This clone has a single count. This sequence joins TRBV10-1 and TRBJ2-1; 7 bases map to TRBD1. Germline CDR1 WNHNN, CDR2 SYGVQD (reference sequence). The CDR3 is 16 residues long. Losses at the gene ends were 10 bases for V and 4 bases for J; bases not matched to a gene: 16. The CDR3 DNA sequence: TGCGCCAATCGTCTGGGCAGGACAGGACTTTACAATGAGCAGTTCTTC. Protein product: CANRLGRTGLYNEQFF.

This chain links TRBV7-6 with TRBJ1-2; D perhaps matches TRBD1 (5 bases). Between the trimmed V and J ends, which lost 5 bases and 4 bases, there was a span of 20 bases. The germline CDR1 and CDR2 sequences are SGHVS and FNYEAQ. The CDR3 sequence is 16 residues long. CDR3 DNA: TGTGCCAGCAGCCCAGACCCGACGGGGGTAACCTATGGCTACACCTTC. Translation: CASSPDPTGVTYGYTF. Variable domain in full (rest from reference TRBV7-6 and TRBJ1-2): GAGVSQSPRYKVTKRGQDVALRCDPISGHVSLYWYRQALGQGPEFLTYFNYEAQQDKSGLPNDRFSAERPEGSISTLTIQRTEQRDSAMYRCASSPDPTGVTYGYTFGSGTRLTVV.

The chain has TRBV28 and TRBJ2-1; TRBD1 aligns across 7 bases. Germline values: CDR1 MDHEN, CDR2 SYDVKM. The junction had 13 bases not matched to a gene; V was cut back by 7 bases and J by 7 bases. CDR3 length equals 15 residues. The CDR3, as DNA: TGTGCCAGCATGGGACAGCACTCTGGGGTTAATGAGCAGTTCTTC. Amino acids: CASMGQHSGVNEQFF.